The 18 T cell receptor beta chains presented below share a single source sample, sequenced in a study of blood T cell repertoires in COVID-19. Assay: immunoSEQ multiplex PCR; the TCRdb copy retains only in-frame clones and omits some. The table includes 90,000 to 120,000 clones, around four fifths detected once. Sequencing used peripheral blood. The receptors originated from a man aged 70-80 years with acute or convalescent COVID-19.

V usage is TRBV14 and J usage is TRBJ1-1; D uncertain. Germline assignment: CDR1 SGHDN and CDR2 FVKESK. This CDR3 is built from 12 residues. Trimming took off 3 bases at V and 4 bases at J, with 6 bases between the two ends. DNA for the CDR3: TGTGCCAGCAGCCAGCGGGGCACTGAAGCTTTCTTT. It specifies CASSQRGTEAFF.

The count of this clone is one. The rearrangement joins TRBV19 to TRBJ1-1, with TRBD1 identical over 7 bases. CDR3 size: 15 residues. V trimming: 5 bases; J trimming: 0 bases; junction bases outside the gene matches: 6. The germline V gene encodes CDR1 LNHDA and CDR2 SQIVND (reference sequence). CDR3 in amino acids: CASSPQGDMNTEAFF. The CDR3 DNA reads TGTGCCAGTAGTCCTCAGGGGGACATGAACACTGAAGCTTTCTTT.

The V and J genes are TRBV7-2 and TRBJ1-3; D is unclear. Trimming left V 2 bases short and J 0 bases short, with 8 bases between. The CDR3 is made up of 15 amino acids. Germline V lookup: CDR1 SGHTA, CDR2 FQGNSA. The DNA of the CDR3 is TGTGCCAGCAGCTTATCGTCGGTCTCTGGAAACACCATATATTTT. This encodes CASSLSSVSGNTIYF.

V gene TRBV10-3 combines with J gene TRBJ2-7; D perhaps matches TRBD2 (5 bases). CDR3 length: 13 residues. Trimming shortened V by 4 bases and J by 0 bases, and 7 bases separated the two germline ends. Germline loops: CDR1 ENHRY, CDR2 SYGVKD. Written as DNA, the CDR3 is TGTGCCATCAGTGGGGAGAACTCCTACGAGCAGTACTTC. It codes for CAISGENSYEQYF.

The gene calls are TRBV9 and TRBJ1-3; D is ambiguous. Looked up from germline, CDR1 is SGDLS and CDR2 is YYNGEE. Trimming left V 0 bases short and J 0 bases short, with 10 bases between. The CDR3 contains 16 residues. The CDR3 loop is CASSVEAESSGNTIYF. CDR3 nucleotide sequence: TGTGCCAGCAGCGTAGAGGCGGAATCCTCTGGAAACACCATATATTTT. Drawing the rest from reference TRBV9 and TRBJ1-3, the complete variable domain is DSGVTQTPKHLITATGQRVTLRCSPRSGDLSVYWYQQSLDQGLQFLIQYYNGEERAKGNILERFSAQQFPDLHSELNLSSLELGDSALYFCASSVEAESSGNTIYFGEGSWLTVV.

The J gene is TRBJ1-6, the V gene TRBV6-6, with no clear D. The germline V gene has CDR1 MNHNY and CDR2 SVGAGI (reference sequence). The CDR3 covers 11 residues. The V end was cut by 5 bases, the J end by 9 bases, with 5 bases between. The chain's CDR3 is CASSEASPLHF. CDR3 bases: TGTGCCAGCAGTGAGGCTTCACCCCTCCACTTT.

The CDR3 nucleotides are TGTGCCAGCAGCGTATTGGGTGATCCCGGGACAGCTAACACTGAAGCTTTCTTT. Translated, it gives CASSVLGDPGTANTEAFF. V gene TRBV9 combines with J gene TRBJ1-1, with TRBD1 matching over 7 bases. The CDR3 is 18 amino acids. Germline V CDR1 and CDR2: SGDLS, YYNGEE. J was trimmed by 2 bases and V by 1 base; bases with no gene match: 14.

The gene calls are TRBV6-1 and TRBJ2-5; 7 bases are a match to TRBD2. V dropped 3 bases and J dropped 2; count of bases not matched to a gene: 0. The V gene's germline CDR1 is MNHNS and CDR2 SASEGT. This CDR3 contains 13 residues. CDR3 nucleotide sequence: TGTGCCAGCAGTGAGGGGGGGCAAGAGACCCAGTACTTC. Its translation: CASSEGGQETQYF.

The V gene is TRBV10-2, the J gene TRBJ1-1; weak D call: TRBD1 (5 bases). Germline lookup yields CDR1 WSHSY and CDR2 SAAADI. This CDR3 spans 16 amino acids. Trimming shortened V by 2 bases and J by 4 bases, and 17 bases separated the two germline ends. The CDR3 sequence: CASSEPGGRASTEAFF. The CDR3 coding sequence is TGCGCCAGCAGTGAGCCGGGGGGAAGGGCTTCCACTGAAGCTTTCTTT.

The V and J genes are TRBV5-6 and TRBJ1-6, with TRBD1 identical over 11 bases. CDR1 is SGHDT and CDR2 is YYEEEE in the germline V gene. Trimming removed 0 bases from V and 5 bases from J; junction bases left unmatched: 10. The CDR3 totals 19 residues. The CDR3 bases are TGTGCCAGCAGCTTGGCCTATGGACAGGGGGCTGACGATAATTCACCCCTCCACTTT. This encodes CASSLAYGQGADDNSPLHF. Using reference TRBV5-6 and TRBJ1-6 for the parts outside the CDR3, the full variable domain is DAGVTQSPTHLIKTRGQQVTLRCSPKSGHDTVSWYQQALGQGPQFIFQYYEEEERQRGNFPDRFSGHQFPNYSSELNVNALLLGDSALYLCASSLAYGQGADDNSPLHFGNGTRLTVT.

The rearrangement uses TRBV21-1 and TRBJ2-1; the table's TRBD1 call for D was not verified on the DNA. TRBV21-1 is classified as a pseudogene. The CDR3 covers 14 residues. DNA of the CDR3: TGTGCCAGCAGAATAGGGGAACCCTACAATGAGCAGTTCTTC. As protein: CASRIGEPYNEQFF.

The chain combines TRBV10-3 with TRBJ2-1; 13 positions match TRBD2. CDR1 is ENHRY and CDR2 is SYGVKD in the germline V gene. V was pared by 3 bases and J by 2 bases, with 1 base of the junction left unmatched. This CDR3 has 16 amino acids. CDR3: CAISDGTSGAYNEQFF. CDR3 nucleotide sequence: TGTGCCATCAGTGATGGGACTAGCGGGGCCTACAATGAGCAGTTCTTC.

This clone was counted a single time. This rearrangement joins TRBV9 to TRBJ2-5, with TRBD1 matching 7 bases. The CDR3 sequence is 15 residues long. Per germline, CDR1 SGDLS and CDR2 YYNGEE. After removal of 0 bases from V and 3 bases from J, the junction contained 5 bases not matched to a gene. CDR3 in DNA: TGTGCCAGCAGCGTAGTAGGGGACAGTGAAGAGACCCAGTACTTC. As protein: CASSVVGDSEETQYF.

The chain uses TRBV6-1 and TRBJ2-2, with 7 nucleotides matching TRBD1. The CDR3 loop spans 15 amino acids. Germline V CDR1 and CDR2: MNHNS, SASEGT. V was clipped by 2 bases and J by 6 bases; unmatched bases: 6. In nucleotides, the CDR3 is TGTGCCAGCAGTGAATTGACAGGGACCCCCGGGGAGCTGTTTTTT. It yields the protein CASSELTGTPGELFF.

This clone was observed a single time. CDR3 sequence (DNA): TGTGCCAGCAGCTTAGGGGGGACACTCACCACGAACACCGGGGAGCTGTTTTTT. Translating gives CASSLGGTLTTNTGELFF. This chain joins TRBV7-2 and TRBJ2-2; tentatively, D is TRBD1 (6 bases). The germline V gene encodes CDR1 SGHTA and CDR2 FQGNSA. The CDR3 consists of 18 residues. Trimming removed 1 base from V and 0 bases from J, with 15 bases in between.

This clone has a handful of counts. The chain is built from TRBV27 and TRBJ1-1; D call uncertain. Germline CDR1 reads MNHEY; CDR2 reads SMNVEV (reference sequence). CDR3 size: 13 residues. The V and J ends lost 4 bases and 5 bases respectively, with 11 bases between them. The CDR3 spells CASSSIQSTEAFF. The DNA for the CDR3 is TGTGCCAGCAGTTCCATTCAGTCTACTGAAGCTTTCTTT.

The chain links TRBV3-1 (or the pseudogene TRBV3-2) to TRBJ1-6; D may be TRBD1 (6 bases). Germline CDR1 and CDR2: LGHDT and YNNKEL (reference sequence). CDR3 length: 16 amino acids. V dropped 4 bases and J dropped 7 bases, with 17 bases sitting between them. CDR3: CASSPQHRVWNSPLHF. Here the CDR3 DNA reads TGTGCCAGCAGCCCGCAGCACAGGGTTTGGAATTCACCCCTCCACTTT.

The V gene is TRBV19, the J gene TRBJ1-5, with a possible D match to TRBD1 (6 bases). This CDR3 region has 14 residues. Germline V gene lookup returns CDR1 LNHDA and CDR2 SQIVND (reference sequence). The V end was cut by 4 bases, the J end by 3 bases, with 10 bases between. The CDR3 loop reads CASSTGQLNQPQHF. CDR3 nucleotide sequence: TGTGCCAGTAGTACGGGACAACTCAATCAGCCCCAGCATTTT.